These T cell receptor beta chains were read from a single sample in a study of beta chain features in type 1 diabetes. The data were produced by immunoSEQ multiplex PCR, yet TCRdb's version contains in-frame clones alone and is incomplete. This repertoire shows 500,000 to 850,000 clones, 11% to 15% found once; its top ten account for 0.03% to 0.04%. The sample consisted of naive CD4+ T cells from blood. Receptor source: a man aged 18 to 29 with type 1 diabetes. CDR3s include the opening cysteine and the closing phenylalanine or tryptophan. The D gene is left open where the match is weak. Size tells how often a clone was seen (once, few, many) or the class of an expanded clone, and some rows leave it out.

NA | TRBJ1-5 | few | TRBV27 | CASSRTGNQPQHF | TGTGCCAGCAGCCGGACAGGCAATCAGCCCCAGCATTTT
NA | TRBJ2-1 | NA | TRBV2 | CASSESLAHEQFF | TGTGCCAGCAGTGAGAGTCTAGCTCATGAGCAGTTCTTC
NA | TRBJ1-1 | NA | TRBV5-8 | CASSFTPTDAEAFF | TGTGCCAGCAGCTTTACCCCAACCGACGCTGAAGCTTTCTTT
TRBD2 | TRBJ2-1 | NA | TRBV7-2 | CASSRTSGRAGNEQFF | TGTGCCAGCAGCCGGACTAGCGGGAGGGCCGGAAATGAGCAGTTCTTC
NA | TRBJ1-1 | few | TRBV7-9 | CASSSRGNTEAFF | TGTGCCAGCAGCTCAAGGGGGAACACTGAAGCTTTCTTT
NA | TRBJ2-1 | NA | TRBV18 | CASSPLRLDNYNEQFF | TGTGCCAGCTCACCCCTCCGGCTGGATAACTACAATGAGCAGTTCTTC
TRBD1 | TRBJ2-1 | NA | TRBV2 | CANRGQIISDEQFF | TGTGCCAACCGGGGACAGATTATATCGGATGAGCAGTTCTTC
TRBD2 | TRBJ2-2 | few | TRBV7-2 | CASSLGSSGSGTGELFF | TGTGCCAGCAGTTTGGGGTCGAGCGGGAGTGGTACCGGGGAGCTGTTTTTT
TRBD1 | TRBJ2-5 | NA | TRBV10-3 | CAISTGDQETQYF | TGTGCCATCAGTACAGGGGACCAAGAGACCCAGTACTTC
NA | TRBJ2-6 | few | TRBV7-9 | CASSLAPHSSGANVLTF | TGTGCCAGCAGCTTAGCGCCCCATAGCTCTGGGGCCAACGTCCTGACTTTC
TRBD1 | TRBJ1-6 | few | TRBV6-5 | CASSSPGQVLHF | TGTGCCAGCAGTTCGCCGGGACAGGTCCTCCACTTT
TRBD2 | TRBJ2-5 | NA | TRBV5-1 | CASSPGLAGAETQYF | TGCGCCAGCAGCCCCGGACTAGCGGGAGCAGAGACCCAGTACTTC
NA | TRBJ1-2 | NA | TRBV6-5 | CASSERRYGYTF | TGTGCCAGCAGTGAACGCCGCTATGGCTACACCTTC
NA | TRBJ2-3 | NA | TRBV4-3 | CASSRDIYTDTQYF | TGCGCCAGCAGCCGGGACATATACACAGATACGCAGTATTTT
NA | TRBJ2-7 | NA | TRBV6-5 | CASSTRTSGEQYF | TGTGCCAGCAGTACCCGGACCTCGGGGGAGCAGTACTTC
NA | TRBJ1-5 | NA | TRBV5-1 | CASSPRGSEPQHF | TGCGCCAGCAGCCCCAGGGGTTCGGAGCCCCAGCATTTT
NA | TRBJ2-5 | NA | TRBV27 | CASRVRGTETQYF | TGTGCCAGCAGAGTCAGGGGTACGGAGACCCAGTACTTC
TRBD2 | TRBJ2-5 | few | TRBV7-8 | CASSSRLSGPSGVTQYF | TGTGCCAGCAGCTCGCGCCTTAGCGGTCCTAGCGGGGTGACCCAGTACTTC
TRBD1 | TRBJ2-7 | NA | TRBV10-3 | CAISRGQGAYEQYF | TGTGCCATCAGCCGGGGACAGGGGGCGTACGAGCAGTACTTC
TRBD2 | TRBJ2-2 | NA | TRBV30 | CAWSGAGGSSGELFF | TGTGCCTGGAGTGGTGCGGGAGGTTCATCCGGGGAGCTGTTTTTT
TRBD2 | TRBJ2-2 | few | TRBV5-1 | CASSPGLAGGQQGELFF | TGCGCCAGCAGCCCGGGACTAGCGGGGGGACAACAAGGGGAGCTGTTTTTT
TRBD1 | TRBJ2-7 | NA | TRBV9 | CASSDLPGQAYEQYF | TGTGCCAGCAGCGACCTTCCAGGACAGGCCTACGAGCAGTACTTC
NA | TRBJ2-5 | few | TRBV4-3 | CASSQDYVAQETQYF | TGCGCCAGCAGCCAAGACTACGTCGCGCAAGAGACCCAGTACTTC
TRBD1 | TRBJ1-4 | NA | TRBV7-2 | CASRGSSGTGEKLFF | TGTGCCAGCAGGGGATCATCCGGGACAGGGGAAAAACTGTTTTTT
NA | TRBJ2-2 | NA | TRBV30 | CAWSVLNGLTGELFF | TGTGCCTGGAGTGTATTGAACGGGTTGACCGGGGAGCTGTTTTTT
TRBD2 | TRBJ2-3 | NA | TRBV7-2 | CASSSGGDTQYF | TGTGCCAGCAGCTCCGGGGGGGATACGCAGTATTTT
NA | TRBJ2-7 | few | TRBV2 | CASSGGTPYEQYF | TGTGCCAGCAGTGGCGGGACTCCCTACGAGCAGTACTTC
NA | TRBJ1-4 | NA | TRBV4-2 | CASSPSGTQGEKLFF | TGTGCCAGCAGCCCTTCCGGGACTCAAGGGGAAAAACTGTTTTTT
TRBD2 | TRBJ2-3 | few | TRBV10-3 | CAIRRTSGVSPDTQYF | TGTGCCATCAGGCGGACTAGCGGGGTGTCCCCAGATACGCAGTATTTT
NA | TRBJ1-1 | NA | TRBV30 | CAWRDRYTEAFF | TGTGCCTGGAGAGACAGATACACTGAAGCTTTCTTT
NA | TRBJ2-1 | few | TRBV14 | CASSQGVSIYEQFF | TGTGCCAGCAGCCAAGGTGTTAGCATATATGAGCAGTTCTTC
TRBD1 | TRBJ1-1 | few | TRBV7-2 | CASSASDRQNTEAFF | TGTGCCAGCAGCGCCTCGGACAGGCAGAACACTGAAGCTTTCTTT
NA | TRBJ2-7 | NA | TRBV6-5 | CASSYQSGQSYEQYF | TGTGCCAGCAGTTACCAATCCGGACAGTCCTACGAGCAGTACTTC
NA | TRBJ2-5 | few | TRBV9 | CASSVGSAGSLQETQYF | TGTGCCAGCAGCGTAGGCTCGGCGGGAAGTCTCCAAGAGACCCAGTACTTC
TRBD1 | TRBJ1-6 | NA | TRBV6-1 | CASSGGQGGSPLHF | TGTGCCAGCAGTGGGGGACAGGGTGGTTCACCCCTCCACTTT
NA | TRBJ1-4 | few | TRBV7-9 | CASSPSGMGNEKLFF | TGTGCCAGCAGCCCCAGCGGCATGGGCAATGAAAAACTGTTTTTT
NA | TRBJ2-7 | few | TRBV30 | CAWRKEGAADEQYF | TGTGCCTGGAGAAAGGAGGGAGCCGCGGACGAGCAGTACTTC
NA | TRBJ2-2 | few | TRBV30 | CAWSTGGSTGELFF | TGTGCCTGGAGCACGGGGGGCTCAACCGGGGAGCTGTTTTTT
NA | TRBJ1-1 | NA | TRBV7-3 | CASSLEVRAEAFF | TGTGCCAGCAGCTTAGAAGTCAGGGCGGAGGCTTTCTTT
TRBD2 | TRBJ2-4 | NA | TRBV29-1 | CSVLAGENIQYF | TGCAGCGTTTTGGCGGGAGAAAACATTCAGTACTTC
NA | TRBJ1-5 | few | TRBV7-9 | CASSLDPGFGPQHF | TGTGCCAGCAGCTTAGATCCGGGGTTCGGGCCCCAGCATTTT
TRBD2 | TRBJ2-3 | few | TRBV25-1 | CASSELEREARGTQYF | TGTGCCAGCAGTGAGTTGGAGCGGGAGGCGCGGGGTACGCAGTATTTT
NA | TRBJ2-3 | few | TRBV30 | CAWSPVNTDTQYF | TGTGCCTGGAGCCCAGTGAACACAGATACGCAGTATTTT
TRBD1 | TRBJ2-4 | NA | TRBV7-9 | CASSSRDRVSKNIQYF | TGTGCCAGCAGCTCCCGGGACAGGGTGTCCAAAAACATTCAGTACTTC
NA | TRBJ2-7 | NA | TRBV28 | CASSLVAGQRVPYEQYF | TGTGCCAGCAGTTTAGTGGCAGGGCAGCGGGTCCCCTACGAGCAGTACTTC
NA | TRBJ2-4 | NA | TRBV6-5 | CASSPSDAAKNIQYF | TGTGCCAGCAGTCCCTCGGACGCCGCCAAAAACATTCAGTACTTC
TRBD1 | TRBJ2-6 | few | TRBV28 | CASSKGQGASGANVLTF | TGTGCCAGTTCGAAGGGACAGGGGGCCTCCGGGGCCAACGTCCTGACTTTC
TRBD1 | TRBJ1-2 | NA | TRBV27 | CASSRDSNYGYTF | TGTGCCAGCAGCCGGGACAGCAACTATGGCTACACCTTC
NA | TRBJ2-3 | NA | TRBV28 | CASRGRGTDTQYF | TGTGCCAGCAGGGGGCGGGGCACAGATACGCAGTATTTT
NA | TRBJ1-1 | NA | TRBV7-9 | CASSSTKGREAEAFF | TGTGCCAGCAGCTCCACCAAGGGGAGGGAAGCTGAAGCTTTCTTT
TRBD1 | TRBJ2-1 | NA | TRBV28 | CASSLGDRVGNEQFF | TGTGCCAGCAGTTTGGGGGACAGGGTAGGCAATGAGCAGTTCTTC
TRBD1 | TRBJ2-3 | few | TRBV10-3 | CAISGTGGGQNTQYF | TGTGCCATCTCAGGGACAGGGGGCGGTCAAAATACGCAGTATTTT
NA | TRBJ2-3 | NA | TRBV7-2 | CASSRRTDTQYF | TGTGCCAGCAGCCGTCGGACAGATACGCAGTATTTT
TRBD1 | TRBJ2-3 | NA | TRBV6-4 | CASSDRGGTQYF | TGTGCCAGCAGCGACAGGGGAGGCACGCAGTATTTT